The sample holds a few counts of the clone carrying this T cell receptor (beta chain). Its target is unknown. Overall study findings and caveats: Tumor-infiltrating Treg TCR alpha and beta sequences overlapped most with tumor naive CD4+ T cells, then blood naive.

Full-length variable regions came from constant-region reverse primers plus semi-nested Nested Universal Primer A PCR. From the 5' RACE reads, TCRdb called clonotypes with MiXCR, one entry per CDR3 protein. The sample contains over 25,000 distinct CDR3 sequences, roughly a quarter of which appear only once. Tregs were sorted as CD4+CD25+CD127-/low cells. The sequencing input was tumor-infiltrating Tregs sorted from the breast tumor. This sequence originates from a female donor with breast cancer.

The DNA of the CDR3 is TGCGCCAGCAGCGGGCAGGGACACTACAATGAGCAGTTCTTC. Protein sequence: CASSGQGHYNEQFF. V gene TRBV5-1 combines with J gene TRBJ2-1; possibly TRBD1 for D (6 bases). Trimming shortened V by 4 bases and J by 3 bases, and 11 bases separated the two germline ends. Germline assignment: CDR1 SGHRS and CDR2 YFSETQ. The CDR3 is 14 residues long.